The source of this T cell receptor (beta chain) is a study of blood T cell repertoires in COVID-19. Germline V gene data show CDR1 as MGHRA and CDR2 as YSYEKL. The CDR3 totals 14 residues. Measured with immunoSEQ multiplex PCR; TCRdb has only the in-frame clones, and not every one. The sample lists approximately 300,000 clones; nearly 90% were seen once. Concerning this clone: At one end, the junction sequence differs from germline, possibly due to a read error.

The study assigned cohorts using participant-reported clinical history. Sequencing input: PBMCs or T cells enriched from blood (not recorded which). This sequence originates from a woman aged 18-29 years with acute COVID-19. This sequence joins TRBV4-1 and TRBJ2-1; 8 bases agree with TRBD2. DNA of the CDR3: TGCGCCAGCAGCCTTGAGCTAGCGGGTGTGGAACGGCTCTTC. Protein: CASSLELAGVERLF.